These T cell receptor beta chains were read from a single sample in a study of cytomegalovirus exposure and HLA in healthy donors. Method: immunoSEQ multiplex PCR; TCRdb's copy keeps in-frame clones and lacks some. The sample yields 25,000 to 40,000 clones, of which the top ten take up 3% to 4.5%. What was sequenced was PBMCs. The receptor source for this set is a man in his forties in good health and CMV-seronegative. Both conserved end residues are part of each CDR3. D genes are given only for firm matches.

d_gene: NA
v_gene: TRBV5-1
j_gene: TRBJ1-3
CDR3aa: CASSLEPRAGTIYF
CDR3nt: TGCGCCAGCAGCTTGGAGCCGAGGGCGGGCACCATATATTTT

d_gene: TRBD1
v_gene: TRBV5-4
j_gene: TRBJ1-2
CDR3aa: CASSPTGVNYGYTF
CDR3nt: TGTGCCAGCAGTCCTACAGGGGTCAACTATGGCTACACCTTC

d_gene: TRBD2
v_gene: TRBV27
j_gene: TRBJ2-4
CDR3aa: CASSLSAGTSGSGGAKNIQYF
CDR3nt: TGTGCCAGCAGTTTATCTGCGGGGACTAGCGGGAGTGGGGGCGCCAAAAACATTCAGTACTTC

d_gene: NA
v_gene: TRBV19
j_gene: TRBJ1-5
CDR3aa: CASTRQADSNQPQHF
CDR3nt: TGTGCCAGCACAAGACAGGCGGATAGCAATCAGCCCCAGCATTTT

d_gene: TRBD2
v_gene: TRBV7-2
j_gene: TRBJ2-7
CDR3aa: CASSLAGTSGSPYF
CDR3nt: TGTGCCAGCAGCTTAGCTGGGACTAGCGGGAGTCCGTACTTC

d_gene: NA
v_gene: TRBV9
j_gene: TRBJ2-1
CDR3aa: CASSPNLRGDNEQFF
CDR3nt: TGTGCCAGCAGCCCAAATCTCAGGGGGGACAATGAGCAGTTCTTC

d_gene: TRBD1
v_gene: TRBV2
j_gene: TRBJ1-2
CDR3aa: CASCGDRYDVGYTF
CDR3nt: TGTGCCAGTTGCGGGGACAGGTACGATGTCGGCTACACCTTC

d_gene: TRBD2
v_gene: TRBV5-1
j_gene: TRBJ2-7
CDR3aa: CASSFIAGGSYEQYF
CDR3nt: TGCGCCAGCAGCTTTATAGCGGGTGGCTCCTACGAGCAGTACTTC

d_gene: TRBD2
v_gene: TRBV18
j_gene: TRBJ2-5
CDR3aa: CASRTSGTQETQYF
CDR3nt: TGTGCCAGCCGTACTAGCGGGACACAAGAGACCCAGTACTTC

d_gene: TRBD1
v_gene: TRBV6-6
j_gene: TRBJ2-7
CDR3aa: CASSTRDSDYEQYF
CDR3nt: TGTGCCAGCAGTACGAGGGACAGCGACTACGAGCAGTACTTC